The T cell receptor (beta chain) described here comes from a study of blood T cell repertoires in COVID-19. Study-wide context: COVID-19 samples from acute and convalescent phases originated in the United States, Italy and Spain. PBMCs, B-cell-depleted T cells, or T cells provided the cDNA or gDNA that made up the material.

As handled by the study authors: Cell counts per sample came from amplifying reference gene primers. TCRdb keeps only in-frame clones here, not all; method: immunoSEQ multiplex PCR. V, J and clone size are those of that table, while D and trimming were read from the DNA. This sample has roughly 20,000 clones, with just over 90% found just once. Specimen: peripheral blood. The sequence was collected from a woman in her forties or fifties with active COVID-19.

The CDR3 DNA reads TGTGCCAGCAGTCCTCCCGACAGTGCGGGAAGGGAGACCCAGTACTTC. Its protein product is CASSPPDSAGRETQYF. The chain has TRBV25-1 and TRBJ2-5; D might be TRBD2 (6 bases). The V end was cut by 5 bases, the J end by 5 bases, with 21 bases between. The CDR3 has 16 residues. Germline V gene data show CDR1 as MGHDK and CDR2 as SYGVNS. Variable domain in full (rest from reference TRBV25-1 and TRBJ2-5): EADIYQTPRYLVIGTGKKITLECSQTMGHDKMYWYQQDPGMELHLIHYSYGVNSTEKGDLSSESTVSRIRTEHFPLTLESARPSHTSQYLCASSPPDSAGRETQYFGPGTRLLVL.